This T cell receptor beta chain was documented in a study of blood T cells in healthy people across ages. Total RNA, at least 5 micrograms per sample, was extracted from PBMCs. The use of a sample-barcoded 5' primer and a J-beta primer mix characterized a second PCR of about 7 to 12 cycles. Via MiXCR, TCRdb re-called the 5' RACE reads, giving one row per CDR3 protein. Of fewer than 2 million distinct CDR3 sequences detected, 39% appear once; the ten largest clones hold about 21%. The source of this sequence is a human donor in good health. Sequenced: blood.

The CDR3 spells CASTPPRDRYSGANVLTF. The DNA of the CDR3 is TGTGCCAGCACTCCCCCGAGGGACAGGTACTCTGGGGCCAACGTCCTGACTTTC. The chain couples TRBV7-8 to TRBJ2-6, with TRBD1 matching over 8 bases. In germline, CDR1 is SGHVS, CDR2 FQNEAQ. The CDR3 is made up of 18 amino acids. V lost 7 bases to trimming and J lost 0 bases; unmatched junction nucleotides: 11.